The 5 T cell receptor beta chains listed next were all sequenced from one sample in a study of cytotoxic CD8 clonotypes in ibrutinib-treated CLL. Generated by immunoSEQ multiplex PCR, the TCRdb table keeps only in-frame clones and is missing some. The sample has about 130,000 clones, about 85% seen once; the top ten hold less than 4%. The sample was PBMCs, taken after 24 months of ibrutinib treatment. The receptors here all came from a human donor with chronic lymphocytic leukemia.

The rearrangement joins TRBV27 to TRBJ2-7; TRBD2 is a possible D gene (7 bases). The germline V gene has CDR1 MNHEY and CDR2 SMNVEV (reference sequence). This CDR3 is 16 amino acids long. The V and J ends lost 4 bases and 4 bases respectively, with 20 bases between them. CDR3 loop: CASSSLGGAHPYEQYF. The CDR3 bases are TGTGCCAGCAGTTCCCTGGGGGGGGCCCACCCTTACGAGCAGTACTTC.

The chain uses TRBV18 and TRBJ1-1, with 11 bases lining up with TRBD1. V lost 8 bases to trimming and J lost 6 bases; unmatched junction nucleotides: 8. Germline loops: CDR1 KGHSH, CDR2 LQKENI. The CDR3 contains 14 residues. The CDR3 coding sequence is TGTGCCAGCGCCGACCGGGACAGGGGGGCTGAAGCTTTCTTT. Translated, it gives CASADRDRGAEAFF.

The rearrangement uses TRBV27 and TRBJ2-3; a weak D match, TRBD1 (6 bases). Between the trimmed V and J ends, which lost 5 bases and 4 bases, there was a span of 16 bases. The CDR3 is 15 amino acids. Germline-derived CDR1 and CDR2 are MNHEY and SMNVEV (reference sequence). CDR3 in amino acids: CASSQGQTLSDTQYF. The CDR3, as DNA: TGTGCCAGCAGTCAAGGACAGACCCTTTCAGATACGCAGTATTTT.

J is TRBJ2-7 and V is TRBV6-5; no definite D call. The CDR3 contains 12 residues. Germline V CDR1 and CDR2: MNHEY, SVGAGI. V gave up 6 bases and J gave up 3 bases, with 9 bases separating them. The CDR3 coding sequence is TGTGCCAGCAGCCCGAGAGGCTACGAGCAGTACTTC. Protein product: CASSPRGYEQYF.

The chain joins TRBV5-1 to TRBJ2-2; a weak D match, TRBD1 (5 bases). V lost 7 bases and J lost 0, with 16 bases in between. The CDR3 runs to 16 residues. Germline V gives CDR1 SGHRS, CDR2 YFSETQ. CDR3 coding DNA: TGCGCCAGCTTAACAGGTTTACTCCCGAACACCGGGGAGCTGTTTTTT. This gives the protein CASLTGLLPNTGELFF.